Below, 21 T cell receptor beta chains from the same sample are listed, as sequenced in a study of blood T cell repertoires in COVID-19. This table comes from immunoSEQ multiplex PCR, and its TCRdb copy is limited to in-frame clones, with some not included. The sample consists of tens of thousands of clones, just over 85% of them appearing once. The material sequenced was peripheral blood. The receptors come from a man between 50 and 59 years old with acute or convalescent COVID-19.

The chain combines TRBV24-1 with TRBJ1-5; D call uncertain. The V gene's germline CDR1 is KGHDR and CDR2 SFDVKD. There are 14 residues in the CDR3. The V end was cut by 3 bases, the J end by 2 bases, with 7 bases between. Here the CDR3 DNA reads TGTGCCACCAGTGATCATACAGGCAATCAGCCCCAGCATTTT. Protein product: CATSDHTGNQPQHF.

The chain uses TRBV7-6 and TRBJ1-1; D may be TRBD1 (5 bases). Trimming left V 2 bases short and J 4 bases short, with 14 bases between. The CDR3 covers 15 residues. Germline-derived CDR1 and CDR2 are SGHVS and FNYEAQ. The CDR3 bases are TGTGCCAGCAGCTTAAGTTGGGGGGATGGCACTGAAGCTTTCTTT. It codes for CASSLSWGDGTEAFF.

The rearrangement uses TRBV7-6 and TRBJ2-7; weak D call: TRBD1 (7 bases). This CDR3 comprises 17 residues. The V end lost 0 bases, the J end lost 4 bases, and 19 bases lay between the germline ends. Germline V gene data show CDR1 as SGHVS and CDR2 as FNYEAQ. The CDR3 DNA follows: TGTGCCAGCAGCTTAGCGTCAGGACGGCCAGGGGGGTACGAGCAGTACTTC. As protein: CASSLASGRPGGYEQYF.

The chain links TRBV19 to TRBJ1-4; D possibly corresponds to TRBD1 (5 bases). V lost 5 bases and J lost 7, with 17 bases in between. CDR1 is LNHDA, CDR2 SQIVND, per germline (reference sequence). The CDR3 contains 15 residues. CDR3 DNA sequence: TGTGCCAGTAGTGGCACCGGGACTAGGGGTGAAAAACTGTTTTTT. Translation gives CASSGTGTRGEKLFF.

This chain connects TRBV3-1 (or the pseudogene TRBV3-2) to TRBJ2-3; 10 bases are a match to TRBD2. V was clipped by 5 bases and J by 0 bases; unmatched bases: 5. CDR1 and CDR2 from the germline V gene are LGHDT and YNNKEL (reference sequence). This CDR3 has 16 amino acids. As DNA, the CDR3 is TGTGCCAGCAGCTCCCAGACTAGCGGGAGCACAGATACGCAGTATTTT. This gives the protein CASSSQTSGSTDTQYF.

This chain joins TRBV19 and TRBJ2-5; 7 nucleotides align to TRBD1. The CDR3 spans 13 residues. V gave up 5 bases and J gave up 5 bases; unmatched junction bases: 5. Germline-derived CDR1 and CDR2 are LNHDA and SQIVND (reference sequence). The CDR3 protein is CASSPTGVETQYF. The CDR3 DNA is TGTGCCAGTAGTCCAACAGGGGTCGAGACCCAGTACTTC.

The chain joins TRBV5-6 to TRBJ2-2, with a tentative D call TRBD2 (5 bases). V lost 3 bases to trimming and J lost 9 bases, with 12 bases between them. This CDR3 has 13 amino acids. Looked up from germline, CDR1 is SGHDT and CDR2 is YYEEEE. The CDR3 region has the DNA TGTGCCAGCAGCTCAGAAGCGGCTCGGGAGCTGTTTTTT. Translated: CASSSEAARELFF.

The chain links TRBV7-2 to TRBJ1-5, with D perhaps TRBD1 (5 bases). Germline values: CDR1 SGHTA, CDR2 FQGNSA. This CDR3 comprises 15 residues. The V end lost 2 bases, the J end lost 3 bases, and 11 bases lay between the germline ends. CDR3 bases: TGTGCCAGCAGCTTATCGCGGGGGACCAATCAGCCCCAGCATTTT. It is translated as CASSLSRGTNQPQHF.

This clone was recorded a few times. The V gene is TRBV14, the J gene TRBJ2-5, with 10 bases that match TRBD2. This CDR3 contains 16 residues. The germline V gene has CDR1 SGHDN and CDR2 FVKESK. V was clipped by 3 bases and J by 5 bases; unmatched bases: 9. The CDR3 is CASSHAPGLALETQYF. The DNA of the CDR3 is TGTGCCAGCAGCCATGCGCCGGGACTAGCGTTGGAGACCCAGTACTTC.

The chain has TRBV3-1 (or the pseudogene TRBV3-2) and TRBJ2-5; possibly TRBD1 for D (5 bases). The CDR3 covers 14 residues. The V end was cut by 0 bases, the J end by 6 bases, with 11 bases between. Germline loops: CDR1 LGHDT, CDR2 YNNKEL (reference sequence). The CDR3 is CASSQEAGAKTQYF. The CDR3 DNA is TGTGCCAGCAGCCAAGAGGCTGGGGCAAAGACCCAGTACTTC.

The rearrangement links TRBV7-3 to TRBJ2-3; 8 positions match TRBD2. The ends lost 5 bases at V and 1 base at J; junction bases unmatched: 5. Germline CDR1 and CDR2: SGHTA and FQGTGA. This CDR3 contains 15 residues. The CDR3: CASSPSGGRTDTQYF. The CDR3 DNA reads TGTGCCAGCAGCCCAAGCGGGGGACGCACAGATACGCAGTATTTT.

V and J are TRBV11-2 and TRBJ2-3; weak D call: TRBD2 (6 bases). Germline CDR1 reads SGHAT; CDR2 reads FQNNGV. The CDR3 spans 17 residues. The ends were cut back, 3 bases at V and 3 bases at J, with 19 bases in the middle. CDR3 region: CASSFTLAGSSTDTQYF. CDR3 DNA sequence: TGTGCCAGCAGCTTCACACTAGCCGGGTCGAGTACAGATACGCAGTATTTT.

The gene calls are TRBV5-6 and TRBJ1-5; D is unclear. V was cut by 0 bases and J by 5 bases, with 9 bases left in between. CDR1 is SGHDT, CDR2 YYEEEE, per germline. CDR3 length: 14 residues. This CDR3 reads CASSLAATDQPQHF. The DNA for the CDR3 is TGTGCCAGCAGCTTGGCCGCTACGGATCAGCCCCAGCATTTT.

This clone appeared a single time. This chain joins TRBV6-5 and TRBJ2-5, with 11 positions matching TRBD1. Per the germline V gene, CDR1 is MNHEY and CDR2 is SVGAGI. This CDR3 has 15 amino acids. V was pared by 0 bases and J by 3 bases, with 0 bases of the junction left unmatched. This CDR3 reads CASSYSGQGEETQYF. In nucleotides, the CDR3 is TGTGCCAGCAGTTACTCGGGACAGGGGGAAGAGACCCAGTACTTC.

This clone was detected only a few times. The J gene is TRBJ2-7, the V gene TRBV11-1; D is possibly TRBD2 (6 bases). From germline, CDR1 is SGHAT and CDR2 FQDESV (reference sequence). The CDR3 contains 14 residues. V lost 3 bases to trimming and J lost 3 bases, with 12 bases between them. The CDR3 DNA follows: TGTGCCAGCAGCTTCCGCGGGAATCACTACGAGCAGTACTTC. Its protein product is CASSFRGNHYEQYF.

CDR3 nucleotides: TGTGCCAGCAGCGTCGTGGGGACAGTTTCCACCGGGGAGCTGTTTTTT. As protein: CASSVVGTVSTGELFF. The chain joins TRBV9 to TRBJ2-2, with 7 bases that match TRBD1. Trimming removed 2 bases from V and 4 bases from J; junction bases left unmatched: 8. The CDR3 length is 16 residues. CDR1 is SGDLS and CDR2 is YYNGEE in the germline V gene.

The J gene is TRBJ2-7, the V gene TRBV21-1; the D segment call TRBD1 is taken from the table without a DNA check. TRBV21-1 is deemed a pseudogene. The CDR3 covers 16 residues. The CDR3 DNA reads TGTGCCAGCAGCGGAGCTTTCGGGACAGATATCTACGAGCAGTACTTC. Its translation: CASSGAFGTDIYEQYF.

The CDR3 sequence is CASSPGQGRNNEQFF. The CDR3 DNA reads TGTGCCAGCAGCCCGGGACAGGGAAGGAACAATGAGCAGTTCTTC. The chain couples TRBV3-1 (or the pseudogene TRBV3-2) to TRBJ2-1, with 9 bases that match TRBD1. There are 15 residues in the CDR3. V lost 4 bases and J lost 5; bases outside the gene matches: 6. CDR1 and CDR2 from the germline V gene are LGHDT and YNNKEL (reference sequence).

This chain connects TRBV10-3 to TRBJ2-7, with 9 positions matching TRBD2. This CDR3 has 14 amino acids. Unmatched junction bases numbered 3, after V lost 4 bases and J lost 2 bases. The germline V gene encodes CDR1 ENHRY and CDR2 SYGVKD. The CDR3 region is CAISGTSATYEQYF. The DNA of the CDR3 is TGTGCCATCAGTGGGACTAGCGCCACCTACGAGCAGTACTTC.

J is TRBJ2-7 and V is TRBV19; D remains unclear. With 6 bases removed from V and 0 bases from J, the gap between germline ends came to 12 bases. The CDR3 has 14 residues. Germline V CDR1 and CDR2: LNHDA, SQIVND (reference sequence). CDR3 nucleotide sequence: TGTGCCAGTAGCCGCTCCCCTAGCTCCTACGAGCAGTACTTC. Its protein is CASSRSPSSYEQYF.

J is TRBJ2-1 and V is TRBV4-1; 7 nucleotides match TRBD2. Germline values: CDR1 MGHRA, CDR2 YSYEKL. J was trimmed by 5 bases and V by 0 bases; bases with no gene match: 10. This CDR3 spans 17 amino acids. The CDR3 nucleotides read TGCGCCAGCAGCCAAGACCAGAGCGGGATCCCCCACAATGAGCAGTTCTTC. Translation: CASSQDQSGIPHNEQFF.